This T cell receptor (beta chain) came from a study of shared clonotypes between healthy human individuals. Per germline, CDR1 KGHSH and CDR2 LQKENI. This CDR3 is 14 amino acids long. Trimming left V 6 bases short and J 2 bases short, with 13 bases between. Libraries were prepared by immunoSEQ multiplex PCR; TCRdb keeps only in-frame clonotypes and omits some of them. Of approximately 2.4 million clones listed, almost 96% were seen once; the top ten hold approximately 0.13%. The rearrangement links TRBV18 to TRBJ1-1; D remains ambiguous. This receptor was taken from a man aged 18 to 30 in good health. The sample taken for sequencing was naive CD4+ T cells sorted from blood. The subset was: CD45RA+ positively selected. The CDR3 coding sequence is TGTGCCAGCTCGCCTAGAGCTATTAACACTGAAGCTTTCTTT. Protein product: CASSPRAINTEAFF.